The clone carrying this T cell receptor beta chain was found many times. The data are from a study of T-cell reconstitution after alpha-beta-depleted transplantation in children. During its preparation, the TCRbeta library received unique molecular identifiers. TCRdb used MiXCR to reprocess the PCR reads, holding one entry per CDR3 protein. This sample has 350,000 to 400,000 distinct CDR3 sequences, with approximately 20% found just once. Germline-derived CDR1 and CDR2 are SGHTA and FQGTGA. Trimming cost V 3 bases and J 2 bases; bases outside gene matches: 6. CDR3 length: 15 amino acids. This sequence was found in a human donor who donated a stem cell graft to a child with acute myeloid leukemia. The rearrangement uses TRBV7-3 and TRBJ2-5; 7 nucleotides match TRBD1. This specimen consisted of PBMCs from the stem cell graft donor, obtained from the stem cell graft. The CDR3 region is CASSLLTGNQETQYF. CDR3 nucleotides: TGTGCCAGCAGCTTGTTGACAGGGAATCAAGAGACCCAGTACTTC.